This paragraph covers one TCR beta chain sequence. In terms of age and location, participants ranged from roughly 18 to 95 years and lived in 24 US areas. Sequencing used immunoSEQ multiplex PCR; TCRdb keeps in-frame clones, though not all of them. The sample has 250,000 to 300,000 clones, more than 75% seen once; the top ten hold roughly 2%. The sample belongs to a study of blood T cell repertoires in COVID-19. Study details: PBMCs, B-cell-depleted T cells, or T cells were the source of the cDNA or gDNA that made up the material.

Input material: PBMCs or T cells enriched from blood (not recorded which). The sequence derives from a woman aged 55-69 years in a cohort exposed to, infected with or recovered from COVID-19 (not recorded which).

The CDR3 DNA sequence: TGTGCCAGCAGCTCCGGGGTTGCAGGGGGCACTGAAGCTTTCTTT. Its translation: CASSSGVAGGTEAFF. The V and J genes are TRBV5-4 and TRBJ1-1, with 7 bases matching TRBD1. The CDR3 has 15 amino acids. Germline trimming cut 3 bases from V and 4 bases from J; bases unmatched to any gene: 9. In germline, CDR1 is SGHNT, CDR2 YYREEE (reference sequence).